The present TCR beta chain was sequenced within a study of cytomegalovirus exposure and HLA in healthy donors. Study-level background: In a later analysis, the roughly 110 validation repertoires were reported to have used the same platform as the roughly 730 first-cohort repertoires.

TCRdb's copy holds only in-frame clones and misses some; the assay was immunoSEQ multiplex PCR. The data contain over 120,000 clones, 85% to 90% of them singletons. The sample comprised PBMCs. This TCR was sampled from a woman younger than 30 in good health and CMV-seropositive.

CDR3 sequence (DNA): TGTGCCAGCAGTTCCCCCCAGGGGGCGGGCGGCTACACCTTC. Protein sequence: CASSSPQGAGGYTF. V usage is TRBV6-5 and J usage is TRBJ1-2; 8 nucleotides align to TRBD1. The CDR3 has 14 residues. Trimming at V came to 4 bases and at J to 8 bases, leaving 9 bases not matched to a gene. Per germline, CDR1 MNHEY and CDR2 SVGAGI.